The 14 T cell receptor beta chains presented below share a single source sample, sequenced in a study of CD8+CD57+ T cells in acquired aplastic anemia. Sequencing involved patients with CD8+CD57+ cell expansion previously shown by flow cytometry. It was genomic DNA that served as the template for profiling TCR beta VDJ and CDR3. TCRdb reprocessed the reads with MiXCR, giving one entry per CDR3 protein. Counted here are 400,000 to 600,000 distinct CDR3 sequences, less than 35% occurring once; the ten biggest clones make up around 0.82%. The sequencing input was sorted CD4+, CD8+, or CD8+CD57+ T cells (not recorded which) from PBMCs. The origin of the receptors is a human donor with aplastic anemia.

For this clonotype: This may be a read error: a much more frequent sequence differs by one nucleotide. The CDR3 loop reads CASSRDLHSPLHF. For the CDR3, the DNA is TGTGCCAGCAGCCGGGATCTTCATTCACCCCTCCACTTT. This chain uses TRBV25-1 with TRBJ1-6; D remains ambiguous. CDR3 length: 13 amino acids. Germline lookup yields CDR1 MGHDK and CDR2 SYGVNS. The germline V and J ends were trimmed by 6 bases and 8 bases, with 11 bases remaining between them.

Note on this clonotype: Since a much larger clone is just one base distant, this may be a read error. The chain combines TRBV19 with TRBJ1-1, with a weak D call TRBD1 (5 bases). The CDR3 consists of 15 residues. Germline CDR1 and CDR2: LNHDA and SQIVND (reference sequence). CDR3 in amino acids: CASSRGEVGGTGAFF. DNA for the CDR3: TGTGCCAGTAGCCGAGGGGAGGTGGGAGGCACTGGAGCTTTCTTT.

The J gene is TRBJ1-1, the V gene TRBV7-9; 8 nucleotides agree with TRBD1. CDR1 is SEHNR and CDR2 is FQNEAQ in the germline V gene (reference sequence). V shed 5 bases and J 5 bases; nucleotides not matched to a gene: 10. This CDR3 is 15 amino acids long. CDR3 residues: CASSAYGQGWTEAFF. Here the CDR3 DNA reads TGTGCCAGCAGCGCCTACGGACAGGGTTGGACTGAAGCTTTCTTT.

This clonotype was found a few times. The genes are TRBV15 and TRBJ2-5; D is undetermined. Germline assignment: CDR1 LNHNV and CDR2 YYDKDF (reference sequence). The CDR3 is 13 amino acids. Trimming pared 1 base from V and 3 bases from J, leaving 6 bases between. In DNA form, the CDR3 reads TGTGCCACCAGCAGAGTTGGGGAAGAGACCCAGTACTTC. This sequence encodes CATSRVGEETQYF.

Many counts were recorded for this clonotype. V gene TRBV6-5 combines with J gene TRBJ1-2, with unresolved D. Trimming removed 0 bases at V and 6 bases at J, with 5 bases between. This CDR3 spans 12 amino acids. Germline V gene data show CDR1 as MNHEY and CDR2 as SVGAGI. The CDR3 sequence: CASSYSADGYTF. The CDR3 coding sequence is TGTGCCAGCAGTTACTCGGCAGATGGCTACACCTTC.

V gene TRBV13 combines with J gene TRBJ2-7; D is perhaps TRBD1 or TRBD2 (5 bases each). V lost 4 bases to trimming and J lost 2 bases, with 12 bases between them. Germline V gene lookup returns CDR1 PRHDT and CDR2 FYEKMQ (reference sequence). The CDR3 is made up of 14 amino acids. The CDR3 loop is CASSWATGPYEQYF. In DNA form, the CDR3 reads TGTGCCAGCAGCTGGGCTACGGGACCCTACGAGCAGTACTTC.

In this sample, this clonotype turned up a few times. V and J are TRBV12-3 or TRBV12-4 and TRBJ1-3; D is possibly TRBD1 (5 bases). This CDR3 contains 15 residues. The V gene lost 5 bases and the J gene lost 0 bases, with 11 bases spanning the gap. CDR3 DNA: TGTGCCAGCAGTCCCGGGGGGGGCTCTGGAAACACCATATATTTT. It is translated as CASSPGGGSGNTIYF.

There are many counts of this clonotype. The J gene is TRBJ2-7, the V gene TRBV20-1; D might be TRBD1 (6 bases). Germline V gives CDR1 DFQATT, CDR2 SNEGSKA (reference sequence). This CDR3 has 14 residues. V lost 6 bases to trimming and J lost 0 bases, with 15 bases between them. The CDR3 is CSAIGTDSSYEQYF. In DNA form, the CDR3 reads TGCAGTGCGATTGGGACGGACAGCTCCTACGAGCAGTACTTC.

This clonotype was detected only a few times. The V and J genes are TRBV5-1 and TRBJ2-7; D tentatively reads TRBD1 or TRBD2 (5 bases each). This CDR3 region has 14 residues. V was trimmed by 4 bases and J by 5 bases, leaving 16 bases between them. Germline V gene lookup returns CDR1 SGHRS and CDR2 YFSETQ. The CDR3 DNA follows: TGCGCCAGCAGCCGCGCGAGTGGGGGTAACGAGCAGTACTTC. Amino acid sequence: CASSRASGGNEQYF.

J is TRBJ2-3 and V is TRBV11-2; a possible D gene is TRBD2 (5 bases). Germline V lookup: CDR1 SGHAT, CDR2 FQNNGV. Trimming shortened V by 0 bases and J by 2 bases, and 15 bases separated the two germline ends. This CDR3 has 17 residues. The CDR3 nucleotides are TGTGCCAGCAGCTTAGATGGGTCGCGCGGGTTCACAGATACGCAGTATTTT. It yields the protein CASSLDGSRGFTDTQYF.

This clonotype has a count of ten or more. The V and J genes are TRBV10-3 and TRBJ2-7; D remains ambiguous. CDR1 is ENHRY and CDR2 is SYGVKD in the germline V gene. This CDR3 spans 16 amino acids. V lost 4 bases and J 0 bases, leaving 16 bases between the germline ends. This chain's CDR3 is CAISGFASRSSYEQYF. The CDR3 DNA reads TGTGCCATCAGTGGGTTTGCATCAAGGAGCTCCTACGAGCAGTACTTC.

This clonotype was seen ten or more times. This CDR3 reads CASSEPGRLYGYTF. The CDR3 region has the DNA TGTGCCAGCAGTGAACCGGGACGGCTCTATGGCTACACCTTC. V gene TRBV25-1 combines with J gene TRBJ1-2; D perhaps matches TRBD1 (5 bases). This CDR3 is built from 14 residues. V shed 2 bases and J shed 4 bases, with 11 bases lying between them. Germline V lookup: CDR1 MGHDK, CDR2 SYGVNS.

The chain employs TRBV19 and TRBJ2-5; 15 bases are shared with TRBD2. This CDR3 has 16 amino acids. Germline trimming cut 9 bases from V and 5 bases from J; bases unmatched to any gene: 10. The germline V gene encodes CDR1 LNHDA and CDR2 SQIVND (reference sequence). The CDR3 sequence: CASSDGLAGGPETQYF. CDR3 sequence (DNA): TGTGCCAGCAGCGACGGACTAGCGGGGGGGCCGGAGACCCAGTACTTC.

This clonotype was seen at least ten times. V gene TRBV20-1 combines with J gene TRBJ2-7, with 11 bases identical to TRBD2. V trimming: 4 bases; J trimming: 2 bases; junction bases outside the gene matches: 1. This CDR3 has 13 residues. Germline CDR1 reads DFQATT; CDR2 reads SNEGSKA (reference sequence). The CDR3 here is CSAISGGAYEQYF. CDR3 sequence (DNA): TGCAGTGCTATTAGCGGGGGGGCCTACGAGCAGTACTTC.